The entry that follows covers one T cell receptor (beta chain) sequence. Its cognate antigen is unknown. Selected positively for CCR7 and CD45RO-negative, naive CD8 cells excluded terminally differentiated effector memory CD45RA+ cells. For every subset, genomic DNA was evenly distributed across several immunoSEQ plates. On sorted subsets, replicate PCRs used 200 to 250 ng DNA, or approximately 33,000 T cell genomes. Some clones are missing from TCRdb's copy, which holds only in-frame ones; the method was immunoSEQ multiplex PCR. The data contain about 2 million clones, about 95% of them seen just once; the ten biggest clones take up roughly 1%. Per germline, CDR1 MNHNS and CDR2 SASEGT. V gave up 5 bases and J gave up 5 bases, with 13 bases separating them. CDR3 length: 14 residues. The sample is drawn from a study of shared clonotypes between healthy human individuals. General study points: With a handful of donors compared, roughly 5% of naive CD4 clonotypes were shared. Specimens sampled were limited to blood, with tissue repertoires likely differing.

Sequenced: naive CD8+ T cells sorted from blood. J is TRBJ2-1 and V is TRBV6-1, with D hard to call. The sequence was collected from a man between 18 and 35 years old in good health. The CDR3 protein is CASSKTVNDNEQFF. The CDR3, as DNA: TGTGCCAGCAGTAAAACGGTTAACGACAATGAGCAGTTCTTC.